The 12 T cell receptor beta chains below come from one sample, sequenced in a study of T-cell reconstitution after alpha-beta-depleted transplantation in children (dated by TCRdb to the mid-2010s). Library creation used PCR. Sequenced on an Illumina HiSeq 2500. TCR libraries were prepared with molecular barcoding, using unique molecular identifiers to normalize TCRbeta repertoire quantification. The public reads were quality trimmed at Q25 with fastp and then assembled into clones with MiXCR by TCRdb, keeping productive beta chains. Entries that share a CDR3 protein sequence are merged under the most common genes and DNA. The sample yields around 490,000 distinct CDR3 sequences; approximately 10% were counted once. The ten largest clones capture roughly 15% of the sample. The treatment or condition label on this specimen signifies: allogeneic hematopoietic cell transplantation with graft depleted of TCRalphabeta T cells and CD19 B cells.

The sequenced sample was PBMCs, mostly from graft donor cells, obtained 180 days after TCRalphabeta/CD19-depleted stem cell transplant. Source of these receptors: a female patient aged 2-15 years who had a stem cell transplant for aplastic anemia, so the T cells may come from the graft donor.

This chain links TRBV5-1 with TRBJ2-3; D may be TRBD2 (5 bases). The CDR3 length is 14 residues. The V gene's germline CDR1 is SGHRS and CDR2 YFSETQ. Trimming shortened V by 2 bases and J by 5 bases, and 12 bases separated the two germline ends. In nucleotides, the CDR3 is TGCGCCAGCAGCTTTGAGCGGTCACGAGATACGCAGTATTTT. Its translation: CASSFERSRDTQYF.

The J gene is TRBJ2-7, the V gene TRBV5-1; perhaps TRBD1 as D (6 bases). The CDR3 spans 16 residues. Germline assignment: CDR1 SGHRS and CDR2 YFSETQ. Between the trimmed V and J ends, which lost 4 bases and 0 bases, there was a span of 17 bases. CDR3 loop: CASSMAWQGSSYEQYF. The CDR3 bases are TGCGCCAGCAGCATGGCGTGGCAGGGGAGCTCCTACGAGCAGTACTTC.

V is TRBV20-1 and J is TRBJ1-5; D unclear. The CDR3 extends over 18 amino acids. The V gene's germline CDR1 is DFQATT and CDR2 SNEGSKA (reference sequence). V gave up 5 bases and J gave up 5 bases, with 28 bases separating them. The CDR3 bases are TGCAGTGCTCCGCTACCCCGGGCAGGACCTAGGAGTCATCAGCCCCAGCATTTT. It yields the protein CSAPLPRAGPRSHQPQHF.

V and J are TRBV20-1 and TRBJ2-1, with 10 bases matching TRBD1. The CDR3 spans 14 residues. The germline V gene encodes CDR1 DFQATT and CDR2 SNEGSKA (reference sequence). J gave up 10 bases and V 1 base, and 7 bases lay outside the gene matches. CDR3 coding DNA: TGCAGTGCTAGAGGACAGGGGGCGATTTACGAGCAGTTCTTC. Translation gives CSARGQGAIYEQFF.

This clonotype was detected ten times or more. V usage is TRBV14 and J usage is TRBJ2-1; 7 nucleotides line up with TRBD2. Unmatched junction bases numbered 5, after V lost 4 bases and J lost 2 bases. The CDR3 covers 15 residues. Germline CDR1 and CDR2: SGHDN and FVKESK. CDR3 region: CASSPRTRPYNEQFF. In DNA, the CDR3 is TGTGCCAGCAGCCCGAGGACTAGACCCTACAATGAGCAGTTCTTC.

This chain uses TRBV15 with TRBJ2-1, with 12 bases fitting TRBD2. The CDR3 has 17 amino acids. Germline CDR1 and CDR2: LNHNV and YYDKDF (reference sequence). The V segment lost 0 bases and the J segment 7 bases; nucleotides outside the gene matches: 7. Here the CDR3 reads CATSRDLLAGGVNEQFF. In DNA, the CDR3 is TGTGCCACCAGCAGAGATCTGCTAGCGGGAGGGGTAAATGAGCAGTTCTTC. The full variable domain, rest sourced from reference TRBV15 and TRBJ2-1, is DAMVIQNPRYQVTQFGKPVTLSCSQTLNHNVMYWYQQKSSQAPKLLFHYYDKDFNNEADTPDNFQSRRPNTSFCFLDIRSPGLGDTAMYLCATSRDLLAGGVNEQFFGPGTRLTVL.

V and J are TRBV6-5 and TRBJ1-5; D perhaps matches TRBD1 (5 bases). V lost 5 bases, J lost 6 bases, and 11 bases lay in between. The CDR3 is 13 amino acids. The germline V gene encodes CDR1 MNHEY and CDR2 SVGAGI. The CDR3 sequence: CASSPGGTQPQHF. For the CDR3, the DNA is TGTGCCAGCAGTCCTGGGGGTACTCAGCCCCAGCATTTT.

This clonotype was seen a few times. This chain joins TRBV10-3 and TRBJ2-5, with 8 bases matching TRBD2. With 4 bases clipped from V and 4 bases from J, the junction kept 8 bases outside the gene matches. The CDR3 totals 15 residues. CDR1 and CDR2 from the germline V gene are ENHRY and SYGVKD. DNA for the CDR3: TGTGCCATCAGTGCCGCGACTAGCGTTAGAGAGACCCAGTACTTC. This sequence encodes CAISAATSVRETQYF.

This clonotype has a handful of counts. The chain recombines TRBV20-1 with TRBJ2-2, with 7 bases that match TRBD2. From germline, CDR1 is DFQATT and CDR2 SNEGSKA (reference sequence). The CDR3 is 14 residues long. The V and J ends lost 6 bases and 7 bases, in that order; junction bases with no gene match: 11. The CDR3: CSALKGGSGGELFF. DNA of the CDR3: TGCAGTGCCTTAAAGGGCGGGAGTGGCGGGGAGCTGTTTTTT.

Only a few counts were recorded for this clonotype. The chain is built from TRBV7-9 and TRBJ1-3; TRBD1 aligns across 8 bases. Germline V CDR1 and CDR2: SEHNR, FQNEAQ (reference sequence). With V trimmed by 6 bases and J by 0 bases, 4 bases remained unmatched. This CDR3 has 15 amino acids. CDR3 bases: TGTGCCAGCAGGTTCGACAGGGGCTCTGGAAACACCATATATTTT. This sequence encodes CASRFDRGSGNTIYF.

This clonotype was detected a few times. The CDR3 DNA is TGCAGCGCTACCGGGACAGGCGAAAAACTGTTTTTT. Its translation is CSATGTGEKLFF. The V gene is TRBV29-1, the J gene TRBJ1-4; TRBD1 aligns across 8 bases. CDR1 is SQVTM, CDR2 ANQGSEA, per germline. The CDR3 extends over 12 amino acids. J gave up 8 bases and V 7 bases, and 6 bases lay outside the gene matches.

Only a few counts were recorded for this clonotype. This chain joins TRBV20-1 and TRBJ1-4, with D possibly matching TRBD1 (6 bases). The ends were cut back, 2 bases at V and 4 bases at J, with 14 bases in the middle. Germline V gene lookup returns CDR1 DFQATT and CDR2 SNEGSKA (reference sequence). This CDR3 comprises 15 residues. The CDR3 loop reads CSARSPTGSNEKLFF. CDR3 in DNA: TGCAGTGCTAGATCCCCGACAGGCAGTAATGAAAAACTGTTTTTT.